The clone carrying this T cell receptor beta chain was seen only once. Its antigen is undetermined. The source of the sample is a study of cytomegalovirus exposure and HLA in healthy donors. Findings and caveats of the study: A missense variant in DCLRE1C was later tied to TCR beta V- and J-gene trimming.

Germline values: CDR1 LNHNV, CDR2 YYDKDF (reference sequence). Between the trimmed V and J ends, which lost 3 bases and 2 bases, there was a span of 14 bases. The CDR3 spans 15 residues. The PCR made use of 60 Vbeta and 13 Jbeta primers. As originally analysed: Tens of millions of unique TCR beta chains, some 9.9 million shared, were counted in a later analysis. This table comes from immunoSEQ multiplex PCR, and its TCRdb copy is limited to in-frame clones, with some not included. V, J and clone size were drawn from that table, and D and trimming were deduced from the DNA. The sample has about 90,000 clones, around 84% seen once.

The receptor comes from a man aged 18 to 35 in good health and CMV-seronegative. This sequence joins TRBV15 and TRBJ2-7, with unresolved D. Sequenced material: PBMCs. CDR3 residues: CATSSNYREAYEQYF. CDR3 DNA: TGTGCCACCAGCAGTAACTACCGCGAGGCCTACGAGCAGTACTTC. Full variable domain (missing parts from reference TRBV15 and TRBJ2-7): DAMVIQNPRYQVTQFGKPVTLSCSQTLNHNVMYWYQQKSSQAPKLLFHYYDKDFNNEADTPDNFQSRRPNTSFCFLDIRSPGLGDTAMYLCATSSNYREAYEQYFGPGTRLTVT.